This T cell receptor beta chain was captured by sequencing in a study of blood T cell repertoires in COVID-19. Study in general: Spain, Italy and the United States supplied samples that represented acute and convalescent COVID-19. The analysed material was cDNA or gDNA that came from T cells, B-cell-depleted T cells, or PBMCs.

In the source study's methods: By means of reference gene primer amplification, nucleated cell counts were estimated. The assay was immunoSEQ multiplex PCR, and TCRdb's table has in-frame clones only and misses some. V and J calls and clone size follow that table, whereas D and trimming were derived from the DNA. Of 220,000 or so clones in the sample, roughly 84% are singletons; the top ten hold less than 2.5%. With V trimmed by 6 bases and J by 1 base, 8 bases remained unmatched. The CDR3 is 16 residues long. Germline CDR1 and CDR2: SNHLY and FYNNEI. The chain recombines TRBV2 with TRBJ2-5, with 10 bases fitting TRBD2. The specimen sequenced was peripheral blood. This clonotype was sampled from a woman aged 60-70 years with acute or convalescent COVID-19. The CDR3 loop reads CASSRTSGALQETQYF. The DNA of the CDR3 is TGTGCCAGCAGCCGCACTAGCGGGGCTCTCCAAGAGACCCAGTACTTC. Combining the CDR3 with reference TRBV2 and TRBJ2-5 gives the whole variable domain EPEVTQTPSHQVTQMGQEVILRCVPISNHLYFYWYRQILGQKVEFLVSFYNNEISEKSEIFDDQFSVERPDGSNFTLKIRSTKLEDSAMYFCASSRTSGALQETQYFGPGTRLLVL.